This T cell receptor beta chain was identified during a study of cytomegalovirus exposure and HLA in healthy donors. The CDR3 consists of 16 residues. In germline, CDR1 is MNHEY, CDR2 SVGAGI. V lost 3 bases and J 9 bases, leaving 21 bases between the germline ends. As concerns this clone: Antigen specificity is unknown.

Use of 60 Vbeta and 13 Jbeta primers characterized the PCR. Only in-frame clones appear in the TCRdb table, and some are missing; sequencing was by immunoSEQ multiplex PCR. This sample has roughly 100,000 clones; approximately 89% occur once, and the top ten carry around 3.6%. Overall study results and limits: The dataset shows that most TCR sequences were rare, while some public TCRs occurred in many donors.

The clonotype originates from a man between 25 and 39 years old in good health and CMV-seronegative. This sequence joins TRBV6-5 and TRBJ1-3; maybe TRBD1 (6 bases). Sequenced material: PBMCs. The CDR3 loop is CASSYTPQGTMGTIYF. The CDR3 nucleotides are TGTGCCAGCAGTTATACCCCACAGGGAACAATGGGCACCATATATTTT.